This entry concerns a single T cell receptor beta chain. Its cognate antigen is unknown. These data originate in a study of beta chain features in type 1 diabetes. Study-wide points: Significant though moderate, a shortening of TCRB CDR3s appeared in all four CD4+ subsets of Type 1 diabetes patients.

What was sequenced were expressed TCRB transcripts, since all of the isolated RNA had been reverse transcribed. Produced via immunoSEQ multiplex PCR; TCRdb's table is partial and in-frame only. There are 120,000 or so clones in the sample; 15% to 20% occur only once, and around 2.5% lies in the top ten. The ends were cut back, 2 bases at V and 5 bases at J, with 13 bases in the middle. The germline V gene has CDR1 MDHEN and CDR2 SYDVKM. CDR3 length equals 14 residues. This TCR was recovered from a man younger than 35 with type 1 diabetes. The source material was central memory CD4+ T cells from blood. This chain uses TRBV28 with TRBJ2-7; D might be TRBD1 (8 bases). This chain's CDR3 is CASSLGTGGDEQYF. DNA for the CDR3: TGTGCCAGCAGTTTAGGCACAGGGGGGGACGAGCAGTACTTC.